This passage covers 14 T cell receptor beta chains from one sample sequenced in a study of blood T cell repertoires in COVID-19. Data came from immunoSEQ multiplex PCR; TCRdb stores just in-frame clones and leaves some out. This table holds about 160,000 clones, 80% to 90% found once. The sample consisted of peripheral blood. These receptors came from a woman in her 70s with acute or convalescent COVID-19.

This CDR3 reads CSASQETQYF. The CDR3 DNA follows: TGCAGTGCTTCTCAAGAGACCCAGTACTTC. This chain connects TRBV20-1 to TRBJ2-5; D is ambiguous. The germline gives CDR1 DFQATT, CDR2 SNEGSKA (reference sequence). The CDR3 covers 10 residues. V was trimmed by 5 bases and J by 2 bases, leaving 3 bases between them.

The genes are TRBV10-3 and TRBJ1-4, with TRBD1 identical over 7 bases. Germline assignment: CDR1 ENHRY and CDR2 SYGVKD. This CDR3 is 15 amino acids long. After removal of 0 bases from V and 7 bases from J, the junction contained 5 bases not matched to a gene. The DNA for the CDR3 is TGTGCCATCAGTGAGTCGGCGGGACAGCGTGAAAAACTGTTTTTT. Translated: CAISESAGQREKLFF.

The chain recombines TRBV19 with TRBJ1-5, with unresolved D. The CDR3 contains 16 residues. V shed 5 bases and J shed 4 bases, with 18 bases lying between them. CDR1 LNHDA and CDR2 SQIVND come from the germline V gene (reference sequence). As DNA, the CDR3 is TGTGCCAGTAGTCTCAAGGGTGGGAGGACTAATCAGCCCCAGCATTTT. Encoded protein: CASSLKGGRTNQPQHF.

This clone was found once. The chain combines TRBV7-2 with TRBJ2-7; 12 positions agree with TRBD1. The CDR3 is 16 amino acids. The ends lost 5 bases at V and 6 bases at J; junction bases unmatched: 11. CDR1 SGHTA and CDR2 FQGNSA come from the germline V gene. The CDR3, as DNA: TGTGCCAGCAGCAGGGGACAGGGGGCCTTAGGGGGCGAGCAGTACTTC. This translates into CASSRGQGALGGEQYF.

This clone was seen a single time. The chain joins TRBV24-1 to TRBJ2-7; 9 bases fit TRBD2. Germline values: CDR1 KGHDR, CDR2 SFDVKD. J gave up 4 bases and V 11 bases, and 14 bases lay outside the gene matches. The CDR3 covers 15 residues. The CDR3 coding sequence is TGTGCCAACACGGGACTAGCCCTGAGGGCTTACGAGCAGTACTTC. Its translation: CANTGLALRAYEQYF.

V and J are TRBV5-4 and TRBJ1-2, with 8 bases lining up with TRBD1. The CDR3 has 14 amino acids. V lost 0 bases to trimming and J lost 10 bases; unmatched junction nucleotides: 8. Germline-derived CDR1 and CDR2 are SGHNT and YYREEE (reference sequence). CDR3 residues: CASSLETGTGSYTF. In nucleotides, the CDR3 is TGTGCCAGCAGCTTGGAAACCGGGACAGGCTCCTACACCTTC. The full variable domain, its missing parts supplied by reference TRBV5-4 and TRBJ1-2, is ETGVTQSPTHLIKTRGQQVTLRCSSQSGHNTVSWYQQALGQGPQFIFQYYREEENGRGNFPPRFSGLQFPNYSSELNVNALELDDSALYLCASSLETGTGSYTFGSGTRLTVV.

The chain joins TRBV29-1 to TRBJ2-2, with 10 nucleotides matching TRBD1. The CDR3 is 14 residues long. Germline V gene sequence: CDR1 SQVTM, CDR2 ANQGSEA. J lost 6 bases, V lost 7 bases, and 8 bases had no gene match. The CDR3 coding sequence is TGCAGCGCAAGGACAGGGGGACGTTCCGGGGAGCTGTTTTTT. Translating it yields CSARTGGRSGELFF.

The V gene is TRBV6-1, the J gene TRBJ2-7, with a weak D call TRBD1 (5 bases). The length of the CDR3 is 12 residues. The germline gives CDR1 MNHNS, CDR2 SASEGT. The V end was cut by 1 base, the J end by 12 bases, with 13 bases between. The CDR3 loop is CASSEVRTLLYF. The CDR3 bases are TGTGCCAGCAGTGAAGTGCGGACATTGCTGTACTTC.

The rearrangement uses TRBV2 and TRBJ1-1, with D possibly TRBD1 on 6 matching bases. Deletions cut 10 bases from V and 2 bases from J, with 23 bases between. The CDR3 has 16 amino acids. In germline, CDR1 is SNHLY, CDR2 FYNNEI. The CDR3 reads CATRTEGRTANTEAFF. Here the CDR3 DNA reads TGTGCCACACGAACCGAAGGAAGGACAGCTAACACTGAAGCTTTCTTT.

This chain connects TRBV7-9 to TRBJ1-1; D is perhaps TRBD1 (5 bases). Trimming pared 7 bases from V and 5 bases from J, leaving 11 bases between. Germline V gives CDR1 SEHNR, CDR2 FQNEAQ (reference sequence). The CDR3 loop spans 12 amino acids. The CDR3 loop reads CASTAGGTEAFF. The CDR3 nucleotides are TGTGCCAGCACCGCCGGGGGTACTGAAGCTTTCTTT. The full variable domain, its missing parts supplied by reference TRBV7-9 and TRBJ1-1, is DTGVSQNPRHKITKRGQNVTFRCDPISEHNRLYWYRQTLGQGPEFLTYFQNEAQLEKSRLLSDRFSAERPKGSFSTLEIQRTEQGDSAMYLCASTAGGTEAFFGQGTRLTVV.

The chain uses TRBV28 and TRBJ1-1; D gene uncertain. The CDR3 runs 12 residues. The germline CDR1 and CDR2 sequences are MDHEN and SYDVKM. The V gene lost 3 bases and the J gene lost 5 bases, with 7 bases spanning the gap. This CDR3 is CASSFRSTEAFF. The CDR3 DNA sequence: TGTGCCAGCAGTTTTCGGAGTACTGAAGCTTTCTTT.

This clone came up once. This chain connects TRBV18 to TRBJ1-1; no clear D gene. This CDR3 is 13 amino acids long. Germline CDR1 reads KGHSH; CDR2 reads LQKENI. V lost 1 base and J 3 bases, leaving 6 bases between the germline ends. The CDR3 bases are TGTGCCAGCTCACCACGGGAGGACACTGAAGCTTTCTTT. It encodes CASSPREDTEAFF.

This chain uses TRBV5-6 with TRBJ2-2; 11 bases are shared with TRBD2. Trimming at V came to 4 bases and at J to 9 bases, leaving 8 bases not matched to a gene. There are 15 residues in the CDR3. Germline V gives CDR1 SGHDT, CDR2 YYEEEE. DNA of the CDR3: TGTGCCAGCAGCCCACTAGCGGGAGTCAACAGGGAGCTGTTTTTT. Translated, it gives CASSPLAGVNRELFF.

This clone was found once. The rearrangement links TRBV14 to TRBJ2-5, with D possibly being TRBD1 (5 bases). Trimming took off 0 bases at V and 7 bases at J, with 12 bases between the two ends. Germline V gives CDR1 SGHDN, CDR2 FVKESK. This CDR3 has 14 residues. The CDR3 here is CASSQDTVTGTQYF. The CDR3 nucleotides are TGTGCCAGCAGCCAAGATACCGTCACAGGGACCCAGTACTTC.